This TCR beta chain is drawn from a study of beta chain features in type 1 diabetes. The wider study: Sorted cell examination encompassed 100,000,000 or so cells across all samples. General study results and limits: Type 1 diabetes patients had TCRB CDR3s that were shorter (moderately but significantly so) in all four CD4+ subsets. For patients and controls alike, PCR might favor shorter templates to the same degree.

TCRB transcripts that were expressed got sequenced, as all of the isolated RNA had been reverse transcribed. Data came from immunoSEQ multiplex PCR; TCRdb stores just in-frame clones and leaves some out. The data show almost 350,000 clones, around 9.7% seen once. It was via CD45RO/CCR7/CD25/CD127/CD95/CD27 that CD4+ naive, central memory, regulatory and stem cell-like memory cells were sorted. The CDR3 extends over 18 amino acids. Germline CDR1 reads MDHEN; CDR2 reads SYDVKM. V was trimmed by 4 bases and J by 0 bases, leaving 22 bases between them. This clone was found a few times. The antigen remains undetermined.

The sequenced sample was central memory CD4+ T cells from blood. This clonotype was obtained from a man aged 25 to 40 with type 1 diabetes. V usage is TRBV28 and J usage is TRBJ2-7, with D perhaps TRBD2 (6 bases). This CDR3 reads CASSSPGRGIASSYEQYF. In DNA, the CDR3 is TGTGCCAGCAGTTCACCGGGACGCGGGATTGCTAGCTCCTACGAGCAGTACTTC.